This T cell receptor beta chain comes out of a study of response to subunit inactivated influenza vaccine. Whole-study findings and limits: It was suggested by the authors that few new T cells are recruited by each seasonal influenza vaccination.

There are a few counts of this clonotype. Its specificity is unknown. Trimming shortened V by 2 bases and J by 0 bases, and 8 bases separated the two germline ends. This CDR3 has 14 residues. Germline CDR1 is SGHTA and CDR2 is FQGNSA. MiXCR, applied by TCRdb to the RT-PCR reads, yields one record per CDR3 protein. The data show about half a million distinct CDR3 sequences, less than 8% seen once. The chain is built from TRBV7-2 and TRBJ2-7; D is uncertain. The specimen was PBMCs from blood, collected less than 30 months after vaccination. This receptor was identified in a man between 50 and 70 years old who received an inactivated influenza vaccine. CDR3 sequence: CASSLMHSSYEQYF. The CDR3 DNA sequence: TGTGCCAGCAGCTTAATGCACAGCTCCTACGAGCAGTACTTC.